This entry concerns a single TCR beta chain. At the deep level, the assay was run. Ten immunoSEQ deep assay plates held the unsorted PBMC DNA. The data were produced by immunoSEQ multiplex PCR, yet TCRdb's version contains in-frame clones alone and is incomplete. In the table there are about half a million clones, roughly 85% of which are singletons. The J segment lost 1 base and the V segment lost 3 bases, leaving 11 bases of the junction unmatched. Germline loops: CDR1 SGHTA, CDR2 FQGNSA. This CDR3 is built from 17 residues. The data stem from a study of shared clonotypes between healthy human individuals.

Sequencing was carried out using PBMCs. V gene TRBV7-2 combines with J gene TRBJ1-2, with TRBD1 matching 7 bases. The receptor was isolated from a woman aged 35 to 49 in good health. Some clones in this sample may be carry-over from other donors' samples. DNA for the CDR3: TGTGCCAGCAGCTTCGCAAGAACAGGGGCGGGTAACTATGGCTACACCTTC. This sequence encodes CASSFARTGAGNYGYTF.